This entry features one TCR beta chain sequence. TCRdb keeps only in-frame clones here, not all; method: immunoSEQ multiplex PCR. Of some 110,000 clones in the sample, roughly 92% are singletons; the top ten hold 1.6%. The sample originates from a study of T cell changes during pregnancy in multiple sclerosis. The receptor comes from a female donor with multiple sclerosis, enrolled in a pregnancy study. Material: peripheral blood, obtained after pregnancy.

CDR3 protein: CSVEKGGGYGYTF. CDR3 nucleotides: TGCAGCGTTGAAAAAGGGGGCGGCTATGGCTACACCTTC. This chain links TRBV29-1 with TRBJ1-2; the match to TRBD1 covers 7 bases. Germline assignment: CDR1 SQVTM and CDR2 ANQGSEA. V lost 2 bases, J lost 4 bases, and 4 bases stayed unmatched. The CDR3 is 13 amino acids.